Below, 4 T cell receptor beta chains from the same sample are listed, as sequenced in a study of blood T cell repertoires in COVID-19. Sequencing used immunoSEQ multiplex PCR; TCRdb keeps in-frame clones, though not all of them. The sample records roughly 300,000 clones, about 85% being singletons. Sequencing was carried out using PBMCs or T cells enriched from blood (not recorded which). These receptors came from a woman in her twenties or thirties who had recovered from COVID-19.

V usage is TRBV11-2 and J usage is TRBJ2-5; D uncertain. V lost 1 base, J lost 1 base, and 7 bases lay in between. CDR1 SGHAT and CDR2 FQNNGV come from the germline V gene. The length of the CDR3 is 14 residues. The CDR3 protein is CASSLVGSQETQYF. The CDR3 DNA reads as TGTGCCAGCAGCTTAGTTGGCAGCCAAGAGACCCAGTACTTC.

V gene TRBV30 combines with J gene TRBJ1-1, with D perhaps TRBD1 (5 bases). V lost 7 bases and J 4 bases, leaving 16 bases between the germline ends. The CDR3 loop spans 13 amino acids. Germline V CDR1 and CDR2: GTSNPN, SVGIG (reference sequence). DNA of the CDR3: TGTGCCTTAAAGGGACTTGGGGGCACTGAAGCTTTCTTT. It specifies CALKGLGGTEAFF.

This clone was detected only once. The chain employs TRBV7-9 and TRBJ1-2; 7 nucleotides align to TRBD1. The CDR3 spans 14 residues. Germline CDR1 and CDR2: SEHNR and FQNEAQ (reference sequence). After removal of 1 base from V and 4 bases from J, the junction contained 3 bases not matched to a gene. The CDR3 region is CASSLETGSYGYTF. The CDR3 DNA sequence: TGTGCCAGCAGCTTAGAGACAGGGTCCTATGGCTACACCTTC.

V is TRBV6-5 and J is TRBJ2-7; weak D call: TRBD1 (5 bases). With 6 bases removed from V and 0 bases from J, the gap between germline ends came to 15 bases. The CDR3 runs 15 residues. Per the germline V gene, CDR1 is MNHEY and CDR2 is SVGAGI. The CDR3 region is CASRGTGFPSYEQYF. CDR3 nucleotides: TGTGCCAGCAGGGGAACAGGATTTCCCTCCTACGAGCAGTACTTC.